The following is a T cell receptor (beta chain) sequence with its context. The antigen remains unidentified. The junction differs from germline at one of its ends, possibly a read error. This record belongs to a study of blood T cells in healthy people across ages. The CDR3 is 15 residues long. The germline V gene encodes CDR1 SEHNR and CDR2 FQNEAQ (reference sequence). Alongside a J-beta primer mix, a sample-barcoded 5' primer served in a second PCR lasting about 6 to 12 cycles. All samples gave at least 2.5 million CDR3-containing paired-end reads. TCRdb re-analysed the 5' RACE reads in MiXCR, keeping a single row per CDR3 protein. Among 2 million or so distinct CDR3 sequences listed, around 48% were seen once. General observations from the study: Estimates of total diversity, which came from one million sequenced T cells, were considered to be underestimates. CMV status of donors was not determined, possibly confounding expanded clonotype changes.

This TCR came from a woman aged 40 to 50 in good health. The material sequenced was blood. The chain employs TRBV7-9 and TRBJ1-6; D might be TRBD1 (6 bases). The CDR3 is CASSLFQGTNSPLHF. The CDR3 coding sequence is TGTGCCAGCAGCTTATTTCAGGGGACCAATTCGCCCCTCCACTTT.